Presented here are 28 T cell receptor beta chains from one specimen sequenced in a study of shared T cell receptors in the human thymus. Measured with immunoSEQ multiplex PCR; TCRdb has only the in-frame clones, and not every one. The sample carries 450,000 to 650,000 clones, approximately 80% recorded once. These same records also appear under a second study, on human thymus T cells.

Sequencing was done on a sample of thymocytes. All receptors come from a boy under three years old with a congenital heart defect.

The V call is TRBV7-2, the J call TRBJ2-7, with 8 bases matching TRBD2. The germline CDR1 and CDR2 sequences are SGHTA and FQGNSA. Trimming at V came to 7 bases and at J to 3 bases, leaving 11 bases not matched to a gene. CDR3 length: 15 amino acids. Here the CDR3 reads CASNLLAEPFYEQYF. The CDR3 nucleotides read TGTGCCAGCAACCTACTAGCGGAGCCCTTCTACGAGCAGTACTTC.

This clone was recorded once. V is TRBV7-2 and J is TRBJ1-2; 7 nucleotides agree with TRBD1. The J segment lost 4 bases and the V segment lost 1 base, leaving 0 bases of the junction unmatched. CDR1 SGHTA and CDR2 FQGNSA come from the germline V gene. The CDR3 has 13 residues. Here the CDR3 DNA reads TGTGCCAGCAGCTTAGGACAGGGCTATGGCTACACCTTC. Translating gives CASSLGQGYGYTF.

The J gene is TRBJ2-6, the V gene TRBV28; 9 nucleotides match TRBD1. Germline trimming cut 5 bases from V and 0 bases from J; bases unmatched to any gene: 11. CDR3 size: 19 residues. Per germline, CDR1 MDHEN and CDR2 SYDVKM. The CDR3 loop reads CASSPPFGTGSSGANVLTF. In nucleotides, the CDR3 is TGTGCCAGCAGTCCTCCCTTCGGGACAGGGAGCTCTGGGGCCAACGTCCTGACTTTC.

The chain has TRBV11-3 and TRBJ2-2; 7 nucleotides agree with TRBD2. The V gene end was trimmed by 4 bases and the J gene end by 3 bases; junction bases not matched to a gene: 5. The CDR3 spans 15 residues. CDR1 and CDR2 (germline): SGHNT, YENEEA. For the CDR3, the DNA is TGTGCCAGCAGCTCACTGACTAGCCACACCGGGGAGCTGTTTTTT. The encoded protein is CASSSLTSHTGELFF. Full variable domain (remainder filled in from reference TRBV11-3 and TRBJ2-2): EAGVVQSPRYKIIEKKQPVAFWCNPISGHNTLYWYLQNLGQGPELLIRYENEEAVDDSQLPKDRFSAERLKGVDSTLKIQPAELGDSAVYLCASSSLTSHTGELFFGEGSRLTVL.

This chain links TRBV11-2 with TRBJ1-3, with TRBD1 matching 8 bases. V lost 5 bases, J lost 3 bases, and 12 bases stayed unmatched. The CDR3 extends over 17 amino acids. In germline, CDR1 is SGHAT, CDR2 FQNNGV. Here the CDR3 reads CASSPQKRQGIGNTIYF. DNA for the CDR3: TGTGCCAGCAGCCCTCAAAAACGACAGGGGATTGGAAACACCATATATTTT.

The gene calls are TRBV9 and TRBJ2-3; 8 nucleotides match TRBD1. V trimming: 2 bases; J trimming: 4 bases; junction bases outside the gene matches: 6. The length of the CDR3 is 15 residues. The germline CDR1 and CDR2 sequences are SGDLS and YYNGEE. The CDR3 sequence is CASSVRTGQADTQYF. The CDR3 coding sequence is TGTGCCAGCAGCGTCCGGACAGGGCAGGCAGATACGCAGTATTTT. The full variable domain, rest sourced from reference TRBV9 and TRBJ2-3, is DSGVTQTPKHLITATGQRVTLRCSPRSGDLSVYWYQQSLDQGLQFLIQYYNGEERAKGNILERFSAQQFPDLHSELNLSSLELGDSALYFCASSVRTGQADTQYFGPGTRLTVL.

The chain has TRBV6-4 and TRBJ2-7; 8 bases map to TRBD2. The CDR3 loop spans 14 amino acids. Trimming at V came to 2 bases and at J to 6 bases, leaving 6 bases not matched to a gene. The germline V gene has CDR1 MRHNA and CDR2 SNTAGT. For the CDR3, the DNA is TGTGCCAGCAGTGACCGGGTAGCGGGATTCGAGCAGTACTTC. Amino acid sequence: CASSDRVAGFEQYF.

The chain recombines TRBV7-2 with TRBJ2-7, with 7 bases identical to TRBD2. Trimming cost V 3 bases and J 5 bases; bases outside gene matches: 7. This CDR3 contains 14 residues. Germline V gene data show CDR1 as SGHTA and CDR2 as FQGNSA. The CDR3 here is CASSFETSPHEQYF. The CDR3, as DNA: TGTGCCAGCAGCTTCGAGACTAGCCCCCACGAGCAGTACTTC.

The chain employs TRBV9 and TRBJ2-3; TRBD2 matches 8 bases. This CDR3 spans 18 amino acids. From germline, CDR1 is SGDLS and CDR2 YYNGEE. V trimming: 7 bases; J trimming: 4 bases; junction bases outside the gene matches: 20. The CDR3 nucleotides are TGTGCCAGCCCCTTAAACCCCCTACGCGGGAGGTTTTCAGATACGCAGTATTTT. It encodes CASPLNPLRGRFSDTQYF.

The rearrangement joins TRBV29-1 to TRBJ1-5; maybe TRBD1 (6 bases). V lost 4 bases and J lost 3, with 10 bases in between. CDR1 is SQVTM, CDR2 ANQGSEA, per germline. The CDR3 runs to 13 residues. CDR3 in amino acids: CSVGDRPNQPQHF. The CDR3 nucleotides read TGCAGCGTTGGTGACAGGCCCAATCAGCCCCAGCATTTT.

This clone was seen more than once but under ten times. CDR3 DNA sequence: TGTGCCAGCAGGCCGACAGGGGAAAGCTCCTACGAGCAGTACTTC. It codes for CASRPTGESSYEQYF. This sequence joins TRBV5-5 and TRBJ2-7; 8 bases match TRBD1. The CDR3 runs to 15 residues. V trimming: 5 bases; J trimming: 0 bases; junction bases outside the gene matches: 7. Per the germline V gene, CDR1 is SGHKS and CDR2 is YYEKEE (reference sequence).

The CDR3 DNA reads TGTGCCAGCAGCGCGCTAAGCACAGATACGCAGTATTTT. Protein: CASSALSTDTQYF. The chain joins TRBV7-2 to TRBJ2-3, with D hard to call. Germline-derived CDR1 and CDR2 are SGHTA and FQGNSA. CDR3 length equals 13 residues. V was cut by 5 bases and J by 0 bases, with 6 bases left in between.

The chain employs TRBV4-3 and TRBJ2-6; 7 bases are shared with TRBD2. Trimming cost V 3 bases and J 2 bases; bases outside gene matches: 22. The CDR3 covers 22 residues. Germline V gene lookup returns CDR1 LGHNA and CDR2 YSLEER. The CDR3, as DNA: TGCGCCAGCAGCCATCCCTGGGCGGGGCCGGGACTACCCACCCCTGGGGCCAACGTCCTGACTTTC. Translating it yields CASSHPWAGPGLPTPGANVLTF.

V usage is TRBV18 and J usage is TRBJ2-7; 9 positions agree with TRBD2. Unmatched junction bases numbered 7, after V lost 3 bases and J lost 4 bases. CDR3 length equals 15 residues. The germline CDR1 and CDR2 sequences are KGHSH and LQKENI. The chain's CDR3 is CASSPPGLAIYEQYF. Written as DNA, the CDR3 is TGTGCCAGCTCACCCCCGGGACTAGCCATATACGAGCAGTACTTC.

The sample holds a few counts of this clone. The chain has TRBV10-1 and TRBJ2-1; the match to TRBD2 covers 12 bases. Germline CDR1 WNHNN, CDR2 SYGVQD (reference sequence). The V gene end was trimmed by 7 bases and the J gene end by 6 bases; junction bases not matched to a gene: 10. This CDR3 contains 16 residues. The CDR3 DNA reads as TGCGCCAGCACGCTAGCGGGAGGGCCTTTGGGCAATGAGCAGTTCTTC. This sequence encodes CASTLAGGPLGNEQFF.

J is TRBJ1-5 and V is TRBV28; tentatively, D is TRBD1 (6 bases). Per germline, CDR1 MDHEN and CDR2 SYDVKM. V dropped 7 bases and J dropped 7 bases, with 17 bases sitting between them. The CDR3 length is 14 residues. CDR3 in DNA: TGTGCCAGCAATCATAACAGGGTTGGGCAGCCCCAGCATTTT. It encodes CASNHNRVGQPQHF.

V gene TRBV11-1 combines with J gene TRBJ2-5; tentative D call: TRBD1 (5 bases). The length of the CDR3 is 15 residues. V lost 1 base and J 1 base, leaving 10 bases between the germline ends. The V gene's germline CDR1 is SGHAT and CDR2 FQDESV (reference sequence). DNA for the CDR3: TGTGCCAGCAGCTTAGGTCAGGGTCGCCAAGAGACCCAGTACTTC. Its protein product is CASSLGQGRQETQYF.

V gene TRBV10-2 combines with J gene TRBJ2-2; tentative D call: TRBD1 (7 bases). This CDR3 spans 17 amino acids. Per germline, CDR1 WSHSY and CDR2 SAAADI. The V end lost 5 bases, the J end lost 4 bases, and 20 bases lay between the germline ends. The CDR3 DNA is TGCGCCAGCAGTTTGGGACCACAGGGGAGGTGCACCGGGGAGCTGTTTTTT. It codes for CASSLGPQGRCTGELFF.

The J gene is TRBJ2-1, the V gene TRBV9; possible D gene TRBD2, 5 bases. Trimming stripped 0 bases from V and 4 bases from J, with 17 bases between. Per germline, CDR1 SGDLS and CDR2 YYNGEE. The CDR3 sequence is 17 residues long. In DNA, the CDR3 is TGTGCCAGCAGCGTAGACGACTACCCCCCGGAGTACAATGAGCAGTTCTTC. This translates into CASSVDDYPPEYNEQFF.

The J gene is TRBJ2-5, the V gene TRBV4-3; D is undetermined. Germline V CDR1 and CDR2: LGHNA, YSLEER. CDR3 length: 14 residues. V gave up 4 bases and J gave up 9 bases, with 18 bases separating them. CDR3 nucleotide sequence: TGCGCCAGCAGCCCCCACATCCATCAGTGGTCCCAGTACTTC. Translated, it gives CASSPHIHQWSQYF.

The chain recombines TRBV10-3 with TRBJ2-1, with 7 positions matching TRBD1. CDR1 is ENHRY, CDR2 SYGVKD, per germline. The ends lost 3 bases at V and 0 bases at J; junction bases unmatched: 5. The CDR3 is 16 residues long. In DNA form, the CDR3 reads TGTGCCATCAGTGAATGGGACAGTTCCTCCTACAATGAGCAGTTCTTC. Translated: CAISEWDSSSYNEQFF.

The rearrangement joins TRBV6-5 to TRBJ2-7; perhaps TRBD2 as D (7 bases). This CDR3 has 14 amino acids. Germline V gives CDR1 MNHEY, CDR2 SVGAGI. The germline V and J ends were trimmed by 5 bases and 3 bases, with 14 bases remaining between them. CDR3 DNA sequence: TGTGCCAGCAGTCAGGGGACTACCTTCTACGAGCAGTACTTC. Its translation: CASSQGTTFYEQYF.

J is TRBJ2-1 and V is TRBV11-3; TRBD2 aligns across 16 bases. Germline CDR1 and CDR2: SGHNT and YENEEA. The junction had 12 bases not matched to a gene; V was cut back by 2 bases and J by 8 bases. CDR3 length: 19 amino acids. CDR3 nucleotides: TGTGCCAGCAGCTTACAAGGGACTAGCGGGGGGGACGGTCGAGATGAGCAGTTCTTC. This codes for CASSLQGTSGGDGRDEQFF.

The chain combines TRBV5-6 with TRBJ2-5; the match to TRBD1 covers 12 bases. The CDR3 consists of 15 residues. Germline values: CDR1 SGHDT, CDR2 YYEEEE. The J segment lost 5 bases and the V segment lost 4 bases, leaving 6 bases of the junction unmatched. CDR3 bases: TGTGCCAGCAGCCCCGGGACAGGGGGCGAGGAGACCCAGTACTTC. Residues: CASSPGTGGEETQYF.

The chain is built from TRBV30 and TRBJ1-4; D is unclear. V was trimmed by 4 bases and J by 4 bases, leaving 7 bases between them. This CDR3 comprises 12 residues. CDR1 and CDR2 from the germline V gene are GTSNPN and SVGIG (reference sequence). The CDR3 bases are TGTGCCTGGACAACGGGTAATGAAAAACTGTTTTTT. This sequence encodes CAWTTGNEKLFF.

This clone was seen a single time. The rearrangement joins TRBV5-1 to TRBJ1-3; TRBD1 matches at 7 bases. CDR1 and CDR2 from the germline V gene are SGHRS and YFSETQ. This CDR3 has 16 residues. The trim removed 6 bases at V and 3 bases at J, leaving 12 bases unmatched. The CDR3 reads CASTTSPDRIGNTIYF. CDR3 nucleotides: TGCGCCAGCACCACCTCACCGGACAGGATTGGAAACACCATATATTTT. Using reference TRBV5-1 and TRBJ1-3 for the parts outside the CDR3, the full variable domain is KAGVTQTPRYLIKTRGQQVTLSCSPISGHRSVSWYQQTPGQGLQFLFEYFSETQRNKGNFPGRFSGRQFSNSRSEMNVSTLELGDSALYLCASTTSPDRIGNTIYFGEGSWLTVV.

This chain joins TRBV30 and TRBJ2-7; TRBD1 is a possible D gene (5 bases). Trimming left V 1 base short and J 5 bases short, with 9 bases between. In germline, CDR1 is GTSNPN, CDR2 SVGIG (reference sequence). There are 12 residues in the CDR3. The CDR3 loop is CAWSGGCHEQYF. DNA for the CDR3: TGTGCCTGGAGTGGGGGCTGCCACGAGCAGTACTTC.

The sample holds a few counts of this clone. The chain joins TRBV7-8 to TRBJ2-7; D not resolved. In germline, CDR1 is SGHVS, CDR2 FQNEAQ. This CDR3 region has 15 residues. With 1 base removed from V and 4 bases from J, the gap between germline ends came to 14 bases. As DNA, the CDR3 is TGTGCCAGCAGCTTAGGATTGCGGCGTAGGTACGAGCAGTACTTC. Its translation is CASSLGLRRRYEQYF.